This entry lists 27 T cell receptor beta chains sequenced from one sample in a study of vaccination effects on CD4 cells after COVID-19. For these receptors, no antigen is known. Libraries were prepared by immunoSEQ multiplex PCR; TCRdb keeps only in-frame clonotypes and omits some of them. The sample yields about 73,000 clones, 78% seen once. Sequencing in the ViraFEST assay came after antigen-specific CD4+ T cells had been expanded with viral peptide pools, which were used to stimulate PBMC. Around day 10 of culture, CD4+ T cells were separated out. Nucleocapsid antibodies stayed negative before and after vaccination, showing no earlier SARS-CoV-2 infection. The specimen comprised CD4+ T cells from PBMCs cultured with SARS-CoV-2 spike peptides, sampled before COVID-19 vaccination. The receptors shown here come from a human donor who received a COVID-19 vaccine.

The J gene is TRBJ1-5, the V gene TRBV19; no firm D call. This CDR3 comprises 12 residues. V dropped 1 base and J dropped 7 bases, with 5 bases sitting between them. Germline CDR1 LNHDA, CDR2 SQIVND (reference sequence). CDR3 in DNA: TGTGCCAGTAGTATAGTGGGCCAGCCCCAGCATTTT. Translation: CASSIVGQPQHF.

This clone occurred a few times. The chain carries TRBV18 and TRBJ1-5; weak D call: TRBD1 (6 bases). The CDR3 covers 14 residues. Germline loops: CDR1 KGHSH, CDR2 LQKENI. The V end lost 6 bases, the J end lost 8 bases, and 17 bases lay between the germline ends. The CDR3 coding sequence is TGTGCCAGCTCCCCCGTGGGGGCTGGGGAGCCCCAGCATTTT. Amino acid sequence: CASSPVGAGEPQHF. Together with reference TRBV18 and TRBJ1-5, the CDR3 gives the full variable domain: NAGVMQNPRHLVRRRGQEARLRCSPMKGHSHVYWYRQLPEEGLKFMVYLQKENIIDESGMPKERFSAEFPKEGPSILRIQQVVRGDSAAYFCASSPVGAGEPQHFGDGTRLSIL.

The chain combines TRBV12-3 or TRBV12-4 with TRBJ1-2; D not certain. There are 11 residues in the CDR3. Trimming removed 6 bases from V and 8 bases from J, with 10 bases in between. CDR3 residues: CASSHESGYTF. The CDR3 bases are TGTGCCAGCAGCCATGAAAGCGGCTACACCTTC.

A single count supports this clone. The rearrangement links TRBV6-2 or TRBV6-3 to TRBJ2-3; D remains ambiguous. The CDR3 runs to 11 residues. Germline values: CDR1 MNHEY, CDR2 SVGEGT. V shed 5 bases and J shed 14 bases, with 14 bases lying between them. In DNA form, the CDR3 reads TGTGCCAGCAGTGACCTTCAGAAAGGGTATTTT. Its protein product is CASSDLQKGYF.

CDR3 protein: CSVEQGQGGEKLFF. The DNA of the CDR3 is TGCAGCGTTGAACAAGGACAGGGGGGTGAAAAACTGTTTTTT. V usage is TRBV29-1 and J usage is TRBJ1-4; 10 bases line up with TRBD1. CDR3 length equals 14 residues. Germline trimming cut 2 bases from V and 7 bases from J; bases unmatched to any gene: 4. Germline V gives CDR1 SQVTM, CDR2 ANQGSEA.

V usage is TRBV6-1 and J usage is TRBJ1-2; perhaps TRBD1 as D (5 bases). Looked up from germline, CDR1 is MNHNS and CDR2 is SASEGT. The CDR3 loop spans 13 amino acids. Trimming pared 2 bases from V and 2 bases from J, leaving 6 bases between. The CDR3 DNA is TGTGCCAGCAGTGAATCAGGGAACTATGGCTACACCTTC. Its protein product is CASSESGNYGYTF.

The rearrangement joins TRBV24-1 to TRBJ2-5; D ambiguous. The CDR3 has 15 amino acids. Trimming took 4 bases from V and 3 from J, leaving 14 bases between them. CDR1 and CDR2 from the germline V gene are KGHDR and SFDVKD. The CDR3 coding sequence is TGTGCCACCAGTGACCCCGGACCCCTTAAAGAGACCCAGTACTTC. This sequence encodes CATSDPGPLKETQYF.

The V call is TRBV5-1, the J call TRBJ1-6; no firm D call. V shed 4 bases and J shed 6 bases, with 14 bases lying between them. The CDR3 sequence is 15 residues long. CDR1 SGHRS and CDR2 YFSETQ come from the germline V gene. CDR3: CASSPQEGSNSPLHF. CDR3 DNA sequence: TGCGCCAGCAGCCCCCAAGAAGGTTCTAATTCACCCCTCCACTTT.

This clone appeared a single time. The V gene is TRBV6-1, the J gene TRBJ2-1, with 7 bases identical to TRBD1. There are 17 residues in the CDR3. J gave up 9 bases and V 3 bases, and 17 bases lay outside the gene matches. Germline CDR1 MNHNS, CDR2 SASEGT. CDR3 protein: CASSDPRTGPDGTEQFF. The CDR3 DNA is TGTGCCAGCAGTGACCCTCGGACAGGACCAGATGGCACTGAGCAGTTCTTC.

V is TRBV5-1 and J is TRBJ2-3; TRBD1 or TRBD2 may be the D gene (5 bases each). This CDR3 is 15 amino acids long. The ends were cut back, 5 bases at V and 1 base at J, with 14 bases in the middle. The germline V gene encodes CDR1 SGHRS and CDR2 YFSETQ. The CDR3 here is CASSFSGTGTDTQYF. CDR3 nucleotides: TGCGCCAGCAGTTTTTCCGGGACGGGCACAGATACGCAGTATTTT.

The CDR3: CSGRGPANTGELFF. The DNA for the CDR3 is TGCAGCGGAAGGGGACCTGCGAACACCGGGGAGCTGTTTTTT. The J gene is TRBJ2-2, the V gene TRBV29-1; D may match TRBD1 or TRBD2 (5 bases each). From germline, CDR1 is SQVTM and CDR2 ANQGSEA. V was cut by 7 bases and J by 0 bases, with 12 bases left in between. This CDR3 comprises 14 residues.

The chain employs TRBV5-1 and TRBJ2-5, with 9 bases lining up with TRBD1. Germline CDR1 SGHRS, CDR2 YFSETQ. The CDR3 loop spans 14 amino acids. V was pared by 4 bases and J by 5 bases, with 6 bases of the junction left unmatched. The CDR3 spells CASSITGGGETQYF. The CDR3 nucleotides read TGCGCCAGCAGCATAACAGGGGGCGGGGAGACCCAGTACTTC.

The V and J genes are TRBV18 and TRBJ2-3; no definite D call. Germline assignment: CDR1 KGHSH and CDR2 LQKENI. Deletions cut 5 bases from V and 0 bases from J, with 3 bases between. CDR3 length equals 12 residues. CDR3 sequence (DNA): TGTGCCAGCTCAGACAGCACAGATACGCAGTATTTT. Amino acid sequence: CASSDSTDTQYF.

The chain has TRBV20-1 and TRBJ1-6, with unresolved D. This CDR3 spans 11 amino acids. Germline CDR1 reads DFQATT; CDR2 reads SNEGSKA (reference sequence). Trimming cost V 1 base and J 14 bases, with 9 bases left between them. The CDR3 DNA sequence: TGCAGTGCTAGAGTGGGGAGCTCCCTCCACTTT. Translating it yields CSARVGSSLHF.

This chain uses TRBV6-2 or TRBV6-3 with TRBJ1-5; possible D gene TRBD1, 5 bases. Trimming took off 3 bases at V and 4 bases at J, with 13 bases between the two ends. Germline CDR1 reads MNHEY; CDR2 reads SVGEGT. CDR3 size: 15 residues. The CDR3 loop is CASSYGPGGNQPQHF. The CDR3 coding sequence is TGTGCCAGCAGTTATGGGCCCGGGGGGAATCAGCCCCAGCATTTT.

CDR3 nucleotides: TGTGCCAGCTCACCCGCCCTAGGGTCAGTTGGTGGCTACACCTTC. Translated, it gives CASSPALGSVGGYTF. The chain links TRBV18 to TRBJ1-2; unclear D gene. V was shortened by 3 bases and J by 7 bases, with 18 bases between the two germline ends. CDR3 length equals 15 residues. Per the germline V gene, CDR1 is KGHSH and CDR2 is LQKENI.

J is TRBJ1-1 and V is TRBV5-5; TRBD1 agrees at 7 bases. This CDR3 comprises 15 residues. Germline CDR1 is SGHKS and CDR2 is YYEKEE (reference sequence). With V trimmed by 4 bases and J by 6 bases, 12 bases remained unmatched. CDR3: CASSRTLTGDAEAFF. The CDR3 DNA sequence: TGTGCCAGCAGCCGTACTTTAACAGGGGATGCTGAAGCTTTCTTT.

The chain joins TRBV6-1 to TRBJ2-2; 8 nucleotides agree with TRBD1. Trimming took 3 bases from V and 5 from J; bases not matched to a gene: 2. The CDR3 extends over 14 amino acids. CDR1 is MNHNS, CDR2 SASEGT, per germline. In DNA form, the CDR3 reads TGTGCCAGCAGTGACCACAGGGGGACCGGGGAGCTGTTTTTT. This codes for CASSDHRGTGELFF.

The chain uses TRBV11-2 and TRBJ2-7; D unresolved. Germline V gene data show CDR1 as SGHAT and CDR2 as FQNNGV. The CDR3 extends over 17 amino acids. With 1 base removed from V and 2 bases from J, the gap between germline ends came to 18 bases. CDR3 sequence: CASSLGWQNRSTYEQYV. DNA for the CDR3: TGTGCCAGCAGCTTAGGTTGGCAGAACCGGTCCACCTACGAGCAGTACGTC.

The chain recombines TRBV5-4 with TRBJ2-5; TRBD2 agrees at 7 bases. The CDR3 contains 15 residues. The V segment lost 1 base and the J segment 5 bases; nucleotides outside the gene matches: 8. In germline, CDR1 is SGHNT, CDR2 YYREEE (reference sequence). The CDR3 DNA sequence: TGTGCCAGCAGCTTGAGTTTGGTGACTAGCGAGACCCAGTACTTC. It encodes CASSLSLVTSETQYF. The variable domain in full, with the rest retrieved from reference TRBV5-4 and TRBJ2-5, is ETGVTQSPTHLIKTRGQQVTLRCSSQSGHNTVSWYQQALGQGPQFIFQYYREEENGRGNFPPRFSGLQFPNYSSELNVNALELDDSALYLCASSLSLVTSETQYFGPGTRLLVL.

The rearrangement joins TRBV12-3 or TRBV12-4 to TRBJ1-1; TRBD1 is a possible D gene (6 bases). With 6 bases removed from V and 9 bases from J, the gap between germline ends came to 14 bases. The CDR3 is 12 amino acids. The CDR3, as DNA: TGTGCCAGCAGACCTACAGGGTACCAAGCTTTCTTT. Protein: CASRPTGYQAFF.

This clone was counted between two and nine times. The rearrangement uses TRBV24-1 and TRBJ2-2; D not resolved. The length of the CDR3 is 13 residues. Germline V gene lookup returns CDR1 KGHDR and CDR2 SFDVKD. V was trimmed by 7 bases and J by 4 bases, leaving 9 bases between them. CDR3 sequence (DNA): TGTGCCACCAGCGGACGGAGCACCGGGGAGCTGTTTTTT. Its translation is CATSGRSTGELFF.

This chain links TRBV5-1 with TRBJ1-3, with D possibly matching TRBD1 (6 bases). This CDR3 has 14 amino acids. V lost 4 bases, J lost 8 bases, and 16 bases lay in between. CDR1 is SGHRS, CDR2 YFSETQ, per germline. The CDR3 sequence: CASSRDKPGDTIYF. DNA for the CDR3: TGCGCCAGCAGCCGGGACAAGCCAGGGGACACCATATATTTT. Complete variable domain (other parts from reference TRBV5-1 and TRBJ1-3): KAGVTQTPRYLIKTRGQQVTLSCSPISGHRSVSWYQQTPGQGLQFLFEYFSETQRNKGNFPGRFSGRQFSNSRSEMNVSTLELGDSALYLCASSRDKPGDTIYFGEGSWLTVV.

The chain is built from TRBV19 and TRBJ2-6; tentative D call: TRBD1 (5 bases). Germline loops: CDR1 LNHDA, CDR2 SQIVND (reference sequence). The CDR3 consists of 17 residues. Deletions cut 5 bases from V and 0 bases from J, with 14 bases between. The CDR3 is CASSVYRQYSGANVLTF. CDR3 DNA: TGTGCCAGTAGTGTCTACCGACAGTACTCTGGGGCCAACGTCCTGACTTTC.

This sequence joins TRBV5-1 and TRBJ1-1, with D uncertain. Between the trimmed V and J ends, which lost 1 base and 4 bases, there was a span of 14 bases. Germline CDR1 reads SGHRS; CDR2 reads YFSETQ. This CDR3 has 15 amino acids. The CDR3 protein is CASSLQAATGTEAFF. In DNA form, the CDR3 reads TGCGCCAGCAGCTTGCAGGCGGCGACGGGCACTGAAGCTTTCTTT.

This clone was counted once. The rearrangement uses TRBV25-1 and TRBJ2-5; 11 positions match TRBD2. Germline CDR1 is MGHDK and CDR2 is SYGVNS. The CDR3 extends over 13 amino acids. V trimming: 7 bases; J trimming: 4 bases; junction bases outside the gene matches: 2. The CDR3 loop reads CASTTSGGETQYF. CDR3 coding DNA: TGTGCCAGCACCACTAGCGGGGGAGAGACCCAGTACTTC.

The rearrangement joins TRBV19 to TRBJ2-1, with TRBD1 as a possible D gene (7 bases). CDR1 is LNHDA, CDR2 SQIVND, per germline (reference sequence). The V end was cut by 4 bases, the J end by 7 bases, with 11 bases between. The CDR3 length is 13 residues. CDR3: CASSTSGGNEQFF. The CDR3 DNA sequence: TGTGCCAGTAGTACATCAGGGGGGAATGAGCAGTTCTTC.